The next 27 T cell receptor beta chains were all read from a single sample in a study of cytomegalovirus exposure and HLA in healthy donors. PCR was performed using 60 Vbeta and 13 Jbeta primers. Profiled with immunoSEQ multiplex PCR; TCRdb holds only in-frame clones, not every one. Here the sample spans over 150,000 clones, around 80% being singletons. The specimen was PBMCs. The receptor set was obtained from a woman aged 25 to 39 in good health and CMV-seropositive.

This clone came up once. This chain uses TRBV5-8 with TRBJ1-2; unclear D gene. CDR1 SGHTS and CDR2 YDEGEE come from the germline V gene. The CDR3 runs to 13 residues. V lost 0 bases and J 8 bases, leaving 11 bases between the germline ends. Here the CDR3 DNA reads TGTGCCAGCAGCTTGGAAAGGTCGAGGGGCTACACCTTC. It codes for CASSLERSRGYTF.

The chain uses TRBV5-1 and TRBJ2-5, with D possibly TRBD2 on 6 matching bases. This CDR3 is built from 15 residues. Trimming cost V 4 bases and J 2 bases, with 15 bases left between them. In germline, CDR1 is SGHRS, CDR2 YFSETQ. DNA for the CDR3: TGCGCCAGCAGCCCCATGGGAGGTGCTCAAGAGACCCAGTACTTC. Its protein is CASSPMGGAQETQYF.

V usage is TRBV7-2 and J usage is TRBJ1-3; 9 nucleotides align to TRBD1. From germline, CDR1 is SGHTA and CDR2 FQGNSA. The V and J ends lost 5 bases and 4 bases, in that order; junction bases with no gene match: 15. The CDR3 is 18 amino acids. CDR3 residues: CASSRGQGTLFMGNTIYF. In nucleotides, the CDR3 is TGTGCCAGCAGCCGAGGACAGGGGACCCTGTTTATGGGAAACACCATATATTTT.

This clone was detected only once. The chain joins TRBV7-6 to TRBJ2-1, with 10 bases fitting TRBD2. After removal of 5 bases from V and 6 bases from J, the junction contained 7 bases not matched to a gene. This CDR3 spans 15 amino acids. Germline CDR1 reads SGHVS; CDR2 reads FNYEAQ. This CDR3 is CASSALAGARNEQFF. CDR3 nucleotides: TGTGCCAGCAGCGCTCTAGCGGGAGCCCGCAATGAGCAGTTCTTC.

The rearrangement uses TRBV18 and TRBJ2-7; unclear D gene. This CDR3 comprises 12 residues. V was trimmed by 2 bases and J by 4 bases, leaving 6 bases between them. Germline V gives CDR1 KGHSH, CDR2 LQKENI. The CDR3 region has the DNA TGTGCCAGCTCACCAGGAGTATACGAGCAGTACTTC. Residues: CASSPGVYEQYF.

The rearrangement joins TRBV7-2 to TRBJ1-3, with TRBD1 matching over 8 bases. CDR3 length: 16 residues. The V and J ends lost 5 bases and 1 base, in that order; junction bases with no gene match: 7. Germline V gene lookup returns CDR1 SGHTA and CDR2 FQGNSA. As DNA, the CDR3 is TGTGCCAGCAGCAGGACAGGGTACAAGTCTGGAAACACCATATATTTT. It is translated as CASSRTGYKSGNTIYF.

The chain combines TRBV27 with TRBJ2-3; 9 bases fit TRBD2. Trimming at V came to 8 bases and at J to 2 bases, leaving 8 bases not matched to a gene. Germline loops: CDR1 MNHEY, CDR2 SMNVEV (reference sequence). The CDR3 consists of 15 residues. The CDR3 region has the DNA TGTGCCAGCTCGGGTCTAGCGGGGCTCACAGATACGCAGTATTTT. Translating it yields CASSGLAGLTDTQYF.

The chain joins TRBV5-1 to TRBJ2-3, with TRBD2 identical over 7 bases. The germline V gene has CDR1 SGHRS and CDR2 YFSETQ. This CDR3 is 15 amino acids long. V lost 2 bases, J lost 5 bases, and 8 bases stayed unmatched. CDR3 bases: TGCGCCAGCAGCTTAAGCGGGGCCAAGGGAGATACGCAGTATTTT. Its translation: CASSLSGAKGDTQYF.

The chain couples TRBV6-5 to TRBJ2-5, with 8 bases matching TRBD2. The CDR3 consists of 15 residues. The germline gives CDR1 MNHEY, CDR2 SVGAGI. J gave up 4 bases and V 5 bases, and 9 bases lay outside the gene matches. CDR3 in amino acids: CASSPRLAPRETQYF. The CDR3 bases are TGTGCCAGCAGTCCCCGACTAGCGCCAAGAGAGACCCAGTACTTC.

The DNA of the CDR3 is TGCGCCAGCAGCCCCCGGCGGCTTTGGGTCCTCCGGGGTGAAAATGAGCAGTTCTTC. It yields the protein CASSPRRLWVLRGENEQFF. The V gene is TRBV4-1, the J gene TRBJ2-1, with a weak D call TRBD2 (5 bases). The V end lost 4 bases, the J end lost 7 bases, and 29 bases lay between the germline ends. This CDR3 comprises 19 residues. CDR1 is MGHRA and CDR2 is YSYEKL in the germline V gene.

The chain uses TRBV12-5 and TRBJ1-1; unclear D gene. Per germline, CDR1 LGHNT and CDR2 FRNRAP. The CDR3 is made up of 12 amino acids. Trimming removed 1 base from V and 7 bases from J, with 7 bases in between. CDR3 sequence: CASGLGPVEAFF. CDR3 nucleotide sequence: TGTGCTAGTGGTTTGGGCCCAGTTGAAGCTTTCTTT.

This clone came up once. The CDR3 region has the DNA TGTGCCAGCAACGTTCAAGGGAGGAATGGCTACACCTTC. This encodes CASNVQGRNGYTF. V is TRBV28 and J is TRBJ1-2; no firm D call. The CDR3 has 13 amino acids. CDR1 MDHEN and CDR2 SYDVKM come from the germline V gene. V was pared by 7 bases and J by 6 bases, with 15 bases between.

This chain uses TRBV5-6 with TRBJ1-2, with 7 bases identical to TRBD1. The trim removed 4 bases at V and 7 bases at J, leaving 7 bases unmatched. From germline, CDR1 is SGHDT and CDR2 YYEEEE. The CDR3 runs to 13 residues. The CDR3 spells CASSPDRDFGYTF. CDR3 nucleotides: TGTGCCAGCAGCCCCGACAGGGACTTTGGCTACACCTTC.

In this sample, this clone turned up a few times. The CDR3 reads CAISEGGEAMPQHF. CDR3 DNA: TGTGCCATCAGTGAGGGAGGGGAGGCGATGCCCCAGCATTTT. The chain uses TRBV10-3 and TRBJ1-5, with D tentatively TRBD1 (5 bases). This CDR3 contains 14 residues. Germline V CDR1 and CDR2: ENHRY, SYGVKD. V lost 2 bases, J lost 9 bases, and 14 bases lay in between.

This rearrangement joins TRBV4-1 to TRBJ2-1, with TRBD1 matching over 10 bases. The CDR3 has 15 residues. The V gene end was trimmed by 2 bases and the J gene end by 8 bases; junction bases not matched to a gene: 6. From germline, CDR1 is MGHRA and CDR2 YSYEKL. CDR3 sequence: CASSQRQGALDEQFF. The CDR3 DNA reads as TGCGCCAGCAGCCAACGACAGGGGGCGTTGGATGAGCAGTTCTTC.

The rearrangement joins TRBV5-4 to TRBJ1-5, with unresolved D. The CDR3 has 16 amino acids. Germline V gene sequence: CDR1 SGHNT, CDR2 YYREEE (reference sequence). V shed 1 base and J shed 6 bases, with 17 bases lying between them. DNA for the CDR3: TGTGCCAGCAGCTTGTTTTCCCCGACGGGTCTTCAGCCCCAGCATTTT. Protein product: CASSLFSPTGLQPQHF.

The chain's CDR3 is CASSLGAGGLGPWETQYF. For the CDR3, the DNA is TGTGCCAGCAGCTTAGGAGCGGGGGGTCTAGGGCCATGGGAGACCCAGTACTTC. The chain recombines TRBV11-2 with TRBJ2-5, with 9 bases that match TRBD2. The CDR3 length is 18 residues. V gave up 1 base and J gave up 5 bases; unmatched junction bases: 14. Germline CDR1 reads SGHAT; CDR2 reads FQNNGV.

The V gene is TRBV5-4, the J gene TRBJ1-3; D gene uncertain. CDR3 length: 16 amino acids. V lost 0 bases, J lost 0 bases, and 10 bases lay in between. The germline CDR1 and CDR2 sequences are SGHNT and YYREEE (reference sequence). The CDR3 DNA sequence: TGTGCCAGCAGCTTGGCCGGAGGGTCCTCTGGAAACACCATATATTTT. It codes for CASSLAGGSSGNTIYF.

This clone showed up just once. The chain employs TRBV28 and TRBJ1-2, with TRBD1 identical over 8 bases. Per the germline V gene, CDR1 is MDHEN and CDR2 is SYDVKM. The CDR3 length is 16 residues. Trimming cost V 5 bases and J 3 bases; bases outside gene matches: 11. The CDR3 region is CASSTRTGLGHYGYTF. CDR3 coding DNA: TGTGCCAGCAGTACCAGGACAGGGCTGGGGCACTATGGCTACACCTTC.

CDR3 nucleotide sequence: TGTGCCAGCGGGACAGATTGGAATGAAGGCTACACCTTC. It yields the protein CASGTDWNEGYTF. V gene TRBV28 combines with J gene TRBJ1-2, with TRBD1 matching 7 bases. The length of the CDR3 is 13 residues. Germline V gene sequence: CDR1 MDHEN, CDR2 SYDVKM. Trimming removed 8 bases from V and 8 bases from J; junction bases left unmatched: 11.

The chain couples TRBV15 to TRBJ2-7; the D gene is possibly TRBD2 (5 bases). V shed 2 bases and J shed 0 bases, with 14 bases lying between them. In germline, CDR1 is LNHNV, CDR2 YYDKDF (reference sequence). CDR3 length equals 16 residues. The CDR3 sequence is CATSRLWTSFSYEQYF. The DNA of the CDR3 is TGTGCCACCAGCAGACTGTGGACTTCATTCTCCTACGAGCAGTACTTC.

This clone has just a few counts. The chain is built from TRBV7-5 and TRBJ2-7; the table's D call of TRBD1 was not tested on the DNA. TRBV7-5 constitutes a pseudogene. The CDR3 covers 16 residues. In DNA, the CDR3 is TGTGCCAGAAGCTTAGCGCTCAGGGGGCGCCGCCACGAGCAGTACTTC. Protein product: CARSLALRGRRHEQYF.

The chain has TRBV5-4 and TRBJ2-3, with TRBD2 identical over 10 bases. V lost 3 bases to trimming and J lost 3 bases; unmatched junction nucleotides: 4. Germline V gene data show CDR1 as SGHNT and CDR2 as YYREEE (reference sequence). CDR3 length: 15 residues. The DNA for the CDR3 is TGTGCCAGCAGCTCGAAAGCGGGGGGGACAGATACGCAGTATTTT. It translates to CASSSKAGGTDTQYF.

The chain is built from TRBV10-2 and TRBJ1-1; 8 nucleotides line up with TRBD1. CDR3 length: 13 amino acids. The V gene end was trimmed by 3 bases and the J gene end by 11 bases; junction bases not matched to a gene: 8. Germline values: CDR1 WSHSY, CDR2 SAAADI. The CDR3 DNA reads TGCGCCAGCAGTGACGGGGACAGGCGTACGGCTTTCTTT. This codes for CASSDGDRRTAFF.

This chain connects TRBV5-4 to TRBJ1-6; D not resolved. V was pared by 4 bases and J by 6 bases, with 14 bases between. CDR1 is SGHNT, CDR2 YYREEE, per germline (reference sequence). The CDR3 is 15 residues long. The chain's CDR3 is CASSTDGGFNSPLHF. CDR3 nucleotides: TGTGCCAGCAGCACGGACGGAGGATTTAATTCACCCCTCCACTTT.

The chain carries TRBV27 and TRBJ1-5; D may be TRBD1 (6 bases). Germline CDR1 is MNHEY and CDR2 is SMNVEV (reference sequence). Trimming took 6 bases from V and 2 from J, leaving 14 bases between them. The CDR3 spans 15 residues. The chain's CDR3 is CASRWGGPGNQPQHF. CDR3 bases: TGTGCCAGCAGGTGGGGGGGGCCGGGCAATCAGCCCCAGCATTTT.

As regards this clone: The sample holds other DNA sequences that translate to the same CDR3. The chain links TRBV7-9 to TRBJ1-2; TRBD1 might be the D (5 bases). The CDR3 loop spans 13 amino acids. CDR1 SEHNR and CDR2 FQNEAQ come from the germline V gene (reference sequence). The ends were cut back, 5 bases at V and 2 bases at J, with 9 bases in the middle. CDR3: CASSLGANYGYTF. The DNA for the CDR3 is TGTGCCAGCAGCCTAGGGGCAAACTATGGCTACACCTTC.